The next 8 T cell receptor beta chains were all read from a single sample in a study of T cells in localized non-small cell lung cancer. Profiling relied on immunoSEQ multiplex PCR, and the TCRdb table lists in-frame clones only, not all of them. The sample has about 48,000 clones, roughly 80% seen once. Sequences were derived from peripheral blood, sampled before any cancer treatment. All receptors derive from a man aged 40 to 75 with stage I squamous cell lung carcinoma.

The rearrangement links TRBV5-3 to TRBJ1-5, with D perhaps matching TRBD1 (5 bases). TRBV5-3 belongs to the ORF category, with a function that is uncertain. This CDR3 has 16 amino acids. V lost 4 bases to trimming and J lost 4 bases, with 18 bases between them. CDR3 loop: CARSHPWGGVNQPQHF. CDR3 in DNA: TGTGCCAGAAGCCACCCCTGGGGGGGGGTAAATCAGCCCCAGCATTTT.

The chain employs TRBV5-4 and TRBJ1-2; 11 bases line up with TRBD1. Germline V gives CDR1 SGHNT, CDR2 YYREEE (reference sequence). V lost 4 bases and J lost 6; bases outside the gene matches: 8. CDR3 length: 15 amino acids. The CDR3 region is CASSPWTGGNDGYTF. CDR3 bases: TGTGCCAGCAGCCCTTGGACAGGGGGCAATGATGGCTACACCTTC.

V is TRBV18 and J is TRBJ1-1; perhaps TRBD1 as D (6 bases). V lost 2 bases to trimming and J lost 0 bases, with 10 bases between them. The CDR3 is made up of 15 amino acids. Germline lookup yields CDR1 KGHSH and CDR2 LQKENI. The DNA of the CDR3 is TGTGCCAGCTCACCAGGGGGGGCTATGAACACTGAAGCTTTCTTT. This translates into CASSPGGAMNTEAFF.

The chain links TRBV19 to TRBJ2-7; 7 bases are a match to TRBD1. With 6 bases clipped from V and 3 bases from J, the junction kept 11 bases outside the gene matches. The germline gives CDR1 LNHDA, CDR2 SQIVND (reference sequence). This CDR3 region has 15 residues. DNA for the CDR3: TGTGCCAGTAGGCCAACCGGGACAGTTTACTACGAGCAGTACTTC. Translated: CASRPTGTVYYEQYF.

CDR3 sequence (DNA): TGCGCCAGCCGTGAAGGAAGCTTCGTTTCACCCCTCCACTTT. As protein: CASREGSFVSPLHF. The gene calls are TRBV5-1 and TRBJ1-6; D is ambiguous. Germline CDR1 is SGHRS and CDR2 is YFSETQ. Trimming took 7 bases from V and 9 from J, leaving 17 bases between them. This CDR3 is built from 14 residues.

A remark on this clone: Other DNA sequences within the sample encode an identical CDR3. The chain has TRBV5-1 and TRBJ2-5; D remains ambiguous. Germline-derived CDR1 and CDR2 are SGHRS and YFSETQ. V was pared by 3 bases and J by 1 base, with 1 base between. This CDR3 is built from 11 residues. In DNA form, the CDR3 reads TGCGCCAGCAGCTCCCAAGAGACCCAGTACTTC. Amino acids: CASSSQETQYF.

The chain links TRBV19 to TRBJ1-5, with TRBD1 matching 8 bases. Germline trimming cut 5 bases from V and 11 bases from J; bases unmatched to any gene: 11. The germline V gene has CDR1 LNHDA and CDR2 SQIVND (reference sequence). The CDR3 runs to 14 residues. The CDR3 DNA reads TGTGCCAGTAGTCGGACAGGGCAGATTAGGTCCCAGCATTTT. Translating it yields CASSRTGQIRSQHF. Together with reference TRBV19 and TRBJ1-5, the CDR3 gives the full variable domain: DGGITQSPKYLFRKEGQNVTLSCEQNLNHDAMYWYRQDPGQGLRLIYYSQIVNDFQKGDIAEGYSVSREKKESFPLTVTSAQKNPTAFYLCASSRTGQIRSQHFGDGTRLSIL.

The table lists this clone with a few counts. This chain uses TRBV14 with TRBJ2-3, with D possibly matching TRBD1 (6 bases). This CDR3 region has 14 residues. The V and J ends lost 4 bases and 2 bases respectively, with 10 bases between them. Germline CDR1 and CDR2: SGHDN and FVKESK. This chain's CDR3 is CASSPGHLTDTQYF. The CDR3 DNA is TGTGCCAGCAGCCCGGGACATCTCACAGATACGCAGTATTTT.